This TCR beta chain was sequenced in a study of T cell responses to AZD1222 COVID-19 vaccine. As concerns this clone: Its specificity is not known.

This CDR3 has 13 residues. Trimming cost V 6 bases and J 4 bases, with 9 bases left between them. General study points: Without day 14 samples, only post-peak T cell repertoires were studied. Only 5 or 6 AZD1222 recipients were seropositive at baseline.

The data were produced by immunoSEQ multiplex PCR, yet TCRdb's version contains in-frame clones alone and is incomplete. The sample has 210,000 or so clones, about 93% seen once. The sequencing used peripheral blood, collected on day 0 of MenACWY control vaccination. This chain uses TRBV12-3 or TRBV12-4 with TRBJ2-2; D unresolved. This receptor was taken from an adult in good health. The CDR3 loop is CASRRMFTGELFF. In DNA, the CDR3 is TGTGCCAGCAGACGCATGTTCACCGGGGAGCTGTTTTTT.